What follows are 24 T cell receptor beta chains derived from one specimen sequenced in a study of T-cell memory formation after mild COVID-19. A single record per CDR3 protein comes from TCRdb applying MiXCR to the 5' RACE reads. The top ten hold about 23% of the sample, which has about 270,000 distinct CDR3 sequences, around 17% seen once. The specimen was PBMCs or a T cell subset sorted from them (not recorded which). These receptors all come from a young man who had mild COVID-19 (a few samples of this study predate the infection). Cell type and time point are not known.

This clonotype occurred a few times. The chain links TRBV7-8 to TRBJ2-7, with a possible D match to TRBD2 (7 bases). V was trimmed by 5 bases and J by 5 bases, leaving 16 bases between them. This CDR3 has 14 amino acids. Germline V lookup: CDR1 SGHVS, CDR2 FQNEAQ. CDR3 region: CASSDPRGDNEQYV. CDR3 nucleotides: TGTGCCAGCAGCGACCCTCGGGGGGACAACGAGCAGTACGTC.

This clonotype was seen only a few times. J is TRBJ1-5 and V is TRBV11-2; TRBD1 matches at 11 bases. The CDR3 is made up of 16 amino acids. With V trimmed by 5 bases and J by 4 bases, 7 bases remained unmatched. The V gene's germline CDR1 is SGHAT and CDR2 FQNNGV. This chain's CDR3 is CASSQGQGARNQPQHF. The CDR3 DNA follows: TGTGCCAGCAGCCAAGGACAGGGGGCAAGGAATCAGCCCCAGCATTTT.

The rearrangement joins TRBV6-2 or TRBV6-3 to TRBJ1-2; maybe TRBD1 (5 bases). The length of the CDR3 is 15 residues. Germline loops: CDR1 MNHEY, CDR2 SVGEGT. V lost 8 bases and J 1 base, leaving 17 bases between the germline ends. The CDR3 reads CASHTGGTGNYGYTF. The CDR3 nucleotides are TGTGCCAGCCACACAGGCGGGACCGGTAACTATGGCTACACCTTC.

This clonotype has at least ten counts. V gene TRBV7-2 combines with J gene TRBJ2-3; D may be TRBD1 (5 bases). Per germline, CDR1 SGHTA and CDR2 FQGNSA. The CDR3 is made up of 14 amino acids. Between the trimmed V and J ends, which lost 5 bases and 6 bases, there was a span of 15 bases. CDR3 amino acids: CASSTKGHPDTQYF. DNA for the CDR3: TGTGCCAGCAGCACCAAAGGACATCCGGATACGCAGTATTTT.

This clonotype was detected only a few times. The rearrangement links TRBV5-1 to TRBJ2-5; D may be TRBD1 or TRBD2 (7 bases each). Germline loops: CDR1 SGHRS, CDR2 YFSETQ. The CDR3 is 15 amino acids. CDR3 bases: TGCGCTTCCGCACCCCAGGGGGGGCCGAGAGAGACCCAGTACTTC. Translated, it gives CASAPQGGPRETQYF.

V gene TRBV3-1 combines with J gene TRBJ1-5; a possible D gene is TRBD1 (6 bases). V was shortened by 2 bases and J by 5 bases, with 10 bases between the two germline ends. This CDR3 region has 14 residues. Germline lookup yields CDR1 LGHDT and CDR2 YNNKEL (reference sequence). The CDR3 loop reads CASSQSDSDQPQHF. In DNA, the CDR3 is TGTGCCAGCAGCCAATCGGACAGTGATCAGCCCCAGCATTTT.

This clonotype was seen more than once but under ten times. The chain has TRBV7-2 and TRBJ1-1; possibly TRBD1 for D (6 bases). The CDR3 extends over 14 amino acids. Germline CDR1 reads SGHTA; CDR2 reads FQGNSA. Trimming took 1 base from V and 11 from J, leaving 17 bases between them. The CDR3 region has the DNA TGTGCCAGCAGCTTAGAACGGGTGACAGGTCGGGCTTTCTTT. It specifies CASSLERVTGRAFF.

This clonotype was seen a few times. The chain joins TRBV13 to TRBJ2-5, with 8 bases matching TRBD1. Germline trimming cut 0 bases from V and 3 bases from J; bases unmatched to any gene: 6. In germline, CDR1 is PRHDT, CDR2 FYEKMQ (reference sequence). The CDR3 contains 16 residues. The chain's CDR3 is CASSLGRTGSEETQYF. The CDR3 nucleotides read TGTGCCAGCAGCTTAGGGAGGACAGGGTCTGAAGAGACCCAGTACTTC.

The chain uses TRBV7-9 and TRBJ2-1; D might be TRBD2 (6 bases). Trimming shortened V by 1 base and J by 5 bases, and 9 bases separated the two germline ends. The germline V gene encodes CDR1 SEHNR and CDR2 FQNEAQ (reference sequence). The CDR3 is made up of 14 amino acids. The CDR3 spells CASSLVRGNNEQFF. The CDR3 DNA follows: TGTGCCAGCAGCTTAGTGCGGGGCAACAATGAGCAGTTCTTC.

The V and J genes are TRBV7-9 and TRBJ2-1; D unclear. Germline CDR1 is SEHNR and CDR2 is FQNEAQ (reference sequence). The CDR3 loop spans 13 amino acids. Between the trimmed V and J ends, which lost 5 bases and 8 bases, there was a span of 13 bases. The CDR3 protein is CASSLRGVDEQFF. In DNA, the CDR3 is TGTGCCAGCAGCCTCCGTGGGGTAGATGAGCAGTTCTTC.

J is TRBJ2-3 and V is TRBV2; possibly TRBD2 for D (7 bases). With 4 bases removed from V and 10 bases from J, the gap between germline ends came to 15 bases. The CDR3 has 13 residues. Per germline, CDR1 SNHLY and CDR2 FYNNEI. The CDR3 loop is CASSGGGYQAQYF. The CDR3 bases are TGTGCCAGCAGTGGGGGGGGCTACCAAGCGCAGTATTTT.

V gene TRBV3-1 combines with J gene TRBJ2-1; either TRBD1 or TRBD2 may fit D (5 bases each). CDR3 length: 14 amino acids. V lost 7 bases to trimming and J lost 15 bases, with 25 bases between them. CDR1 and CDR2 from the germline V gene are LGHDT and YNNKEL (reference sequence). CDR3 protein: CASTTSHSGRTLFF. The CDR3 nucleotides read TGTGCCAGCACCACGTCTCATTCGGGACGGACTCTGTTCTTC.

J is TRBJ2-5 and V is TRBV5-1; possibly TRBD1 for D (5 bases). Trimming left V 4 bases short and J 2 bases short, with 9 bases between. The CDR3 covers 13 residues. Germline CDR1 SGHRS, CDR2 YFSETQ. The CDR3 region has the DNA TGCGCCAGCAGCGGGGCTGGGCAAGAGACCCAGTACTTC. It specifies CASSGAGQETQYF.

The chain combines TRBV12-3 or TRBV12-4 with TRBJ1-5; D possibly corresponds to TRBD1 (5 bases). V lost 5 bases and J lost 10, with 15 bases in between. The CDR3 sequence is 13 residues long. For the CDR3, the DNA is TGTGCCAGCAGTACCAGGGTATCGGGACCCCAGCATTTT. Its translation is CASSTRVSGPQHF.

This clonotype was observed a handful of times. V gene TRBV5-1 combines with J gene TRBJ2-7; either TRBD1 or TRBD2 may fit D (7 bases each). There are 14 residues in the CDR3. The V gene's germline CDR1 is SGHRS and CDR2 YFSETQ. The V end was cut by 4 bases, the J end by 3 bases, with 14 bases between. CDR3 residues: CASSVQGGHYEQYV. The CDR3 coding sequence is TGCGCCAGCAGCGTTCAGGGGGGGCACTACGAGCAGTACGTC.

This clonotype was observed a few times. CDR3 residues: CASSFLGGPDGYTF. The CDR3 DNA is TGTGCCAGCAGTTTTTTGGGGGGGCCAGATGGCTACACCTTC. This chain joins TRBV12-3 or TRBV12-4 and TRBJ1-2, with TRBD1 as a possible D gene (6 bases). V was shortened by 3 bases and J by 6 bases, with 14 bases between the two germline ends. CDR3 length: 14 residues.

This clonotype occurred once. CDR3 region: CASSPPDREAFF. The CDR3 DNA reads TGTGCCAGCTCACCGCCCGACAGGGAGGCTTTCTTT. The rearrangement joins TRBV18 to TRBJ1-1; 7 bases align to TRBD1. Trimming cost V 3 bases and J 11 bases; bases outside gene matches: 6. The V gene's germline CDR1 is KGHSH and CDR2 LQKENI. The CDR3 runs 12 residues.

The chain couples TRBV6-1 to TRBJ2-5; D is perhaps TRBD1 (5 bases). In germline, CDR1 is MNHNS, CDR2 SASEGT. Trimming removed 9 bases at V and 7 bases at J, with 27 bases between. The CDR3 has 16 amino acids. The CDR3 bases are TGTGCCAGTATGCCAGCGAACCCAGGGATTTCGGGGACCCAGTACTTC. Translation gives CASMPANPGISGTQYF.

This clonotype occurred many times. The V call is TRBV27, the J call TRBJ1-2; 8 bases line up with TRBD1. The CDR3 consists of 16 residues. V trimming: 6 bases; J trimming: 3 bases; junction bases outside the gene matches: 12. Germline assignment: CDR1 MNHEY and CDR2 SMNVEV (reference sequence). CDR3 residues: CASRRRTGMADYGYTF. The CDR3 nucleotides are TGTGCCAGCAGAAGAAGGACAGGGATGGCTGACTATGGCTACACCTTC.

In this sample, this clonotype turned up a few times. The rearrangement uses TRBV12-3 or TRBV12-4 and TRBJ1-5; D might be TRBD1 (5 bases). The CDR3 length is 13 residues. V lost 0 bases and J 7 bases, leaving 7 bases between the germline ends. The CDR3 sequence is CASSLAGLQPQHF. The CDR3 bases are TGTGCCAGCAGTTTAGCGGGGCTCCAGCCCCAGCATTTT.

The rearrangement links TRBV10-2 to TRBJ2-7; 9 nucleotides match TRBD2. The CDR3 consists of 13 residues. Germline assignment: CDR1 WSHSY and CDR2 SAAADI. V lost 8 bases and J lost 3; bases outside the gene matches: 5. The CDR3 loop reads CASLRGGFYEQYF. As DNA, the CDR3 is TGCGCCAGCCTGCGGGGGGGGTTCTACGAGCAGTACTTC.

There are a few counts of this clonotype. CDR3 residues: CASSLVGSETQYF. The CDR3 DNA reads TGCGCCAGCAGCTTGGTGGGTTCGGAGACCCAGTACTTC. This chain joins TRBV5-1 and TRBJ2-5; D uncertain. CDR1 is SGHRS, CDR2 YFSETQ, per germline. Trimming shortened V by 0 bases and J by 5 bases, and 8 bases separated the two germline ends. The CDR3 contains 13 residues.

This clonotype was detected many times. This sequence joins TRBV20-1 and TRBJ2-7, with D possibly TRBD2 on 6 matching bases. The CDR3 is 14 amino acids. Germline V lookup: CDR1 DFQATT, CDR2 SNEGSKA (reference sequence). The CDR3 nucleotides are TGCAGCTTCCAGAGTAGTGCCGCGGGGTACGAGCAGTACTTC. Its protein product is CSFQSSAAGYEQYF.

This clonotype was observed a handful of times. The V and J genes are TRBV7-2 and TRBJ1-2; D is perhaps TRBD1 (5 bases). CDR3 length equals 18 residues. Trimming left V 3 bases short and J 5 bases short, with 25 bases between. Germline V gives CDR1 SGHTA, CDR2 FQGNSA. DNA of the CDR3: TGTGCCAGCAGCTTTTGGGGGGTCGGGGCTGCGGGCCTTTATGGCTACACCTTC. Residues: CASSFWGVGAAGLYGYTF.